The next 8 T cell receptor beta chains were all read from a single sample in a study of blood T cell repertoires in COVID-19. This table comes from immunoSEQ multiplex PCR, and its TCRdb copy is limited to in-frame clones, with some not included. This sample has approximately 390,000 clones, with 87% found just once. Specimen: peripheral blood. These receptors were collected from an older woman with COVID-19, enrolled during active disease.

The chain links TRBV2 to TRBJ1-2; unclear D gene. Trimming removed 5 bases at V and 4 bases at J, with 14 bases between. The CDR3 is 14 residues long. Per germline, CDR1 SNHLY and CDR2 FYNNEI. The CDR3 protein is CASSSAAPIYGYTF. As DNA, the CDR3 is TGTGCCAGCAGTTCCGCGGCACCGATCTATGGCTACACCTTC.

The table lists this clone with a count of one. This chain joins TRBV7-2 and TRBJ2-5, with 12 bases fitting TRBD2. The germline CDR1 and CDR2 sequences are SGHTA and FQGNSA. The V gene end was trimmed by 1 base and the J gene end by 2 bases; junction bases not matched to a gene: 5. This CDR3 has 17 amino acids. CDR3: CASSLGLAGGGQETQYF. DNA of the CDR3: TGTGCCAGCAGCTTAGGGCTAGCGGGGGGGGGACAAGAGACCCAGTACTTC.

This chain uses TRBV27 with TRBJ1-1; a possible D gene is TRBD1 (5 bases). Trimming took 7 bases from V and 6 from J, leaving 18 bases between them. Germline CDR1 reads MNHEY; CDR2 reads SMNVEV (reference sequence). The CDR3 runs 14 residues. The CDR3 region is CASNPGGIWAEAFF. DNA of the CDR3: TGTGCCAGCAACCCCGGGGGGATTTGGGCTGAAGCTTTCTTT.

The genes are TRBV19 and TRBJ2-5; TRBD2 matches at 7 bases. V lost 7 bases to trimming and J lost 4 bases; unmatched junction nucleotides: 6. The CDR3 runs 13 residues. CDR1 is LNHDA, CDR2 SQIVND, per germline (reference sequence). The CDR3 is CASKPPGGETQYF. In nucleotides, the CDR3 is TGTGCCAGTAAGCCCCCGGGGGGAGAGACCCAGTACTTC.

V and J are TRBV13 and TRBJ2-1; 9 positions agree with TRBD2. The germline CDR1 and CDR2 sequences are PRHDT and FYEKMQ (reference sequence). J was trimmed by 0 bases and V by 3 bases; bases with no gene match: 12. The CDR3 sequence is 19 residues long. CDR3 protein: CASSFLAGAILSSYNEQFF. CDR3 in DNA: TGTGCCAGCAGCTTTTTAGCGGGGGCGATTCTTAGCTCCTACAATGAGCAGTTCTTC.

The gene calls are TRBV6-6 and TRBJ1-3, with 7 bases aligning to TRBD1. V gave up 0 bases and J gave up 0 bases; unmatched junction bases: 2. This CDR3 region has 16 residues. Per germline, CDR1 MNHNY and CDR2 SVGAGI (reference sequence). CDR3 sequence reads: CASSYSTGSSGNTIYF. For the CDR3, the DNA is TGTGCCAGCAGTTACTCGACAGGGAGCTCTGGAAACACCATATATTTT.

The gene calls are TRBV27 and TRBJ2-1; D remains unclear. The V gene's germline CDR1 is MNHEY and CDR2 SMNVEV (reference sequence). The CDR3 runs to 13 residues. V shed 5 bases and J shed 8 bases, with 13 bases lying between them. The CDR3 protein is CASSPIDSHEQFF. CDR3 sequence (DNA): TGTGCCAGCAGTCCAATAGACTCCCATGAGCAGTTCTTC.

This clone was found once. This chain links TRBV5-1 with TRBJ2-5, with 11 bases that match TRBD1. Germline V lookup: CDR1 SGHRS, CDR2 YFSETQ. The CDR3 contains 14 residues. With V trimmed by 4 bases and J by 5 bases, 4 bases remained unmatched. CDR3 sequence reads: CASSTGQGGETQYF. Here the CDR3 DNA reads TGCGCCAGCAGCACGGGACAGGGGGGCGAGACCCAGTACTTC. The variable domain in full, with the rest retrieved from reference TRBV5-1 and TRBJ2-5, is KAGVTQTPRYLIKTRGQQVTLSCSPISGHRSVSWYQQTPGQGLQFLFEYFSETQRNKGNFPGRFSGRQFSNSRSEMNVSTLELGDSALYLCASSTGQGGETQYFGPGTRLLVL.